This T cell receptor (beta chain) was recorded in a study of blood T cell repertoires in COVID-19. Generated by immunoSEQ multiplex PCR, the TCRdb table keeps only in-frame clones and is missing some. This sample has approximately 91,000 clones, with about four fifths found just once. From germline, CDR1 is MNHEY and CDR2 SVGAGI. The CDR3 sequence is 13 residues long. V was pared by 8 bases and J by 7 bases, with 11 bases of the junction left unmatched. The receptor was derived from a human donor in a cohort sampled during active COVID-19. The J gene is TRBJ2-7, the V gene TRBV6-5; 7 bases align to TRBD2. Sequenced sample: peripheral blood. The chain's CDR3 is CASGRDWFGEQYF. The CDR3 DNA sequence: TGTGCCAGCGGGAGGGACTGGTTCGGAGAGCAGTACTTC.